The 4 T cell receptor beta chains listed next were all sequenced from one sample in a study of blood T cell repertoires in COVID-19. The assay was immunoSEQ multiplex PCR, and TCRdb's table has in-frame clones only and misses some. Of 300,000 to 400,000 clones listed, just over 85% were seen once; the top ten hold around 4%. Sequencing input: PBMCs or T cells enriched from blood (not recorded which). The receptors here all came from a woman aged 40 to 50 with acute COVID-19.

The V gene is TRBV5-4, the J gene TRBJ2-7, with a possible D match to TRBD2 (6 bases). This CDR3 region has 15 residues. Germline V lookup: CDR1 SGHNT, CDR2 YYREEE (reference sequence). Deletions cut 4 bases from V and 4 bases from J, with 18 bases between. The CDR3 nucleotides read TGTGCCAGCAGCCGCGACGGGGGAGGATTTTACGAGCAGTACTTC. Its translation is CASSRDGGGFYEQYF.

The chain couples TRBV3-1 (or the pseudogene TRBV3-2) to TRBJ1-4; 7 bases match TRBD1. Losses at the gene ends were 3 bases for V and 0 bases for J; bases not matched to a gene: 1. The germline CDR1 and CDR2 sequences are LGHDT and YNNKEL (reference sequence). The length of the CDR3 is 15 residues. The DNA of the CDR3 is TGTGCCAGCAGCCAGGGGACAGCAACTAATGAAAAACTGTTTTTT. Protein product: CASSQGTATNEKLFF.

For the CDR3, the DNA is TGCAGCGTTGATGGCGGGACAGATACGCAGTATTTT. The encoded protein is CSVDGGTDTQYF. The gene calls are TRBV29-1 and TRBJ2-3; D possibly corresponds to TRBD2 (5 bases). Trimming shortened V by 3 bases and J by 3 bases, and 7 bases separated the two germline ends. Germline lookup yields CDR1 SQVTM and CDR2 ANQGSEA. The CDR3 runs to 12 residues.

A word on this clone: Since no conserved phenylalanine or tryptophan closes the CDR3, a read error is the likely cause. It is unclear where the CDR3 begins or ends on the DNA, so no DNA is shown, and the CDR3 is as TCRdb lists it. The chain couples TRBV5-5 to TRBJ1-2; the DNA was not compared with TRBD1, the D call given in the table. CDR1 is SGHKS, CDR2 YYEKEE, per germline (reference sequence). The CDR3 contains 11 residues when both ends are counted. CDR3: CASSLDRAPTL.